Below, one T cell receptor (beta chain) is given with its context. Its antigen is undetermined. These data belong to a study of identical twins. Findings and caveats of the study: Models predicted less out-of-frame TCR alpha sharing in monozygotic twins than was found.

Unmatched junction bases numbered 10, after V lost 5 bases and J lost 5 bases. Germline V gives CDR1 MNHNS, CDR2 SASEGT. This CDR3 is built from 16 residues. TCRdb called the 5' RACE reads again in MiXCR, with one record for every CDR3 protein. The table has under 1 million distinct CDR3 sequences, roughly 12% seen once. The sample was also linked to a second study, of yellow fever vaccine responses in identical twins. That source reports: Reportedly, the response of twins' T cells to the vaccine seemed partly convergent, partly personalized.

Sequencing was done on a sample of PBMCs. The chain uses TRBV6-1 and TRBJ2-5; TRBD1 agrees at 11 bases. This receptor was taken from a woman in her late teens or twenties in good health. The CDR3 DNA reads TGTGCCAGCAGTCAAGGGACAGGGGGGATGTCGGAGACCCAGTACTTC. Its translation is CASSQGTGGMSETQYF.